Included here is one T cell receptor (beta chain) sequence, with context. This specimen belongs to a study of cytomegalovirus exposure and HLA in healthy donors. The validation cohort, a group of over a hundred subjects, included the donors and was separate from the roughly 670-subject first cohort. Profiling relied on immunoSEQ multiplex PCR, and the TCRdb table lists in-frame clones only, not all of them. Of about 83,000 clones in the sample, around 96% are singletons; the top ten hold approximately 1.3%. The CDR3 contains 16 residues. Sequencing was performed on PBMCs. This receptor was taken from a woman under 30 in good health and CMV-seronegative. This chain joins TRBV21-1 and TRBJ1-1; the table names TRBD1, a call not compared with the DNA. TRBV21-1 is recorded as a pseudogene. The DNA of the CDR3 is TGTGCCAGCAGCACGGACAGGCGGTCCTCGAACACTGAAGCTTTCTTT. This codes for CASSTDRRSSNTEAFF.